This entry lists 16 T cell receptor beta chains sequenced from one sample in a study of patients and donors after allogeneic stem cell transplantation (dated by TCRdb to the early 2020s). Library preparation employed RT-PCR. The sample was run on a NextSeq 550. TCRdb trimmed public reads at Q25 via fastp, called clones via MiXCR and kept in-frame beta chains. Here each entry gathers all rows of one CDR3 protein and keeps the most common genes and DNA. In this sample the table shows hundreds of thousands of distinct CDR3 sequences, 38% of which occur a single time. The top ten constitute around a tenth of the sample. Material: blood, either unsorted or a sorted T cell fraction (not recorded which). All receptors derive from a human donor who was either an allogeneic HSCT recipient or a stem cell or donor lymphocyte infusion donor (not recorded which). It is not recorded whose cells these are; they may come from a transplant donor.

This chain joins TRBV15 and TRBJ1-1; TRBD1 might be the D (5 bases). The CDR3 totals 12 residues. Germline V gives CDR1 LNHNV, CDR2 YYDKDF (reference sequence). Trimming pared 5 bases from V and 11 bases from J, leaving 15 bases between. The CDR3 spells CATSQDGTGAFF. CDR3 DNA sequence: TGTGCCACCAGCCAAGACGGGACGGGGGCTTTCTTT.

The chain carries TRBV5-1 and TRBJ1-6; TRBD1 is a possible D gene (5 bases). This CDR3 comprises 13 residues. V was cut by 5 bases and J by 9 bases, with 12 bases left in between. The V gene's germline CDR1 is SGHRS and CDR2 YFSETQ. In nucleotides, the CDR3 is TGCGCCAGCAGTTCACAGGAAGCTTCACCCCTCCACTTT. This codes for CASSSQEASPLHF.

The sample holds a few counts of this clonotype. The chain couples TRBV20-1 to TRBJ1-2, with TRBD1 as a possible D gene (6 bases). The V end lost 6 bases, the J end lost 2 bases, and 13 bases lay between the germline ends. Germline values: CDR1 DFQATT, CDR2 SNEGSKA (reference sequence). CDR3 length: 13 amino acids. The chain's CDR3 is CSAPVRGNYGYTF. In nucleotides, the CDR3 is TGCAGTGCCCCCGTGAGGGGGAACTATGGCTACACCTTC.

The J gene is TRBJ1-2, the V gene TRBV5-8; no clear D. Between the trimmed V and J ends, which lost 2 bases and 1 base, there was a span of 15 bases. The CDR3 runs 16 residues. In germline, CDR1 is SGHTS, CDR2 YDEGEE. CDR3 amino acids: CASSFRTSVFNYGYTF. The CDR3 DNA is TGTGCCAGCAGCTTTAGGACTTCCGTCTTTAACTATGGCTACACCTTC.

This clonotype was recorded once. V is TRBV28 and J is TRBJ2-7; D is uncertain. With 5 bases removed from V and 5 bases from J, the gap between germline ends came to 10 bases. Germline CDR1 and CDR2: MDHEN and SYDVKM. This CDR3 region has 12 residues. CDR3 in amino acids: CASSPSIHEQYF. In DNA, the CDR3 is TGTGCCAGCAGTCCTTCCATCCACGAGCAGTACTTC.

The chain joins TRBV27 to TRBJ1-2, with TRBD1 as a possible D gene (6 bases). Germline CDR1 and CDR2: MNHEY and SMNVEV (reference sequence). The CDR3 loop spans 15 amino acids. V was pared by 2 bases and J by 4 bases, with 14 bases between. This CDR3 reads CASSLKPGGGYGYTF. The DNA for the CDR3 is TGTGCCAGCAGTTTAAAGCCGGGGGGCGGCTATGGCTACACCTTC.

The rearrangement links TRBV5-1 to TRBJ1-6; D gene ambiguous. The V end lost 3 bases, the J end lost 0 bases, and 10 bases lay between the germline ends. CDR3 size: 16 residues. Germline CDR1 is SGHRS and CDR2 is YFSETQ. The CDR3 protein is CASSSTVSSYNSPLHF. In DNA form, the CDR3 reads TGCGCCAGCAGCTCGACGGTGAGCTCCTATAATTCACCCCTCCACTTT.

This rearrangement joins TRBV7-2 to TRBJ2-5; 9 bases fit TRBD2. CDR3 length: 15 residues. After removal of 6 bases from V and 4 bases from J, the junction contained 9 bases not matched to a gene. Germline CDR1 and CDR2: SGHTA and FQGNSA. CDR3 coding DNA: TGTGCCAGCAGTATTACCGGGACTAGCAGAGAGACCCAGTACTTC. This codes for CASSITGTSRETQYF.

This clonotype turned up a few times. This rearrangement joins TRBV20-1 to TRBJ1-2; maybe TRBD1 (5 bases). The CDR3 totals 14 residues. Germline CDR1 reads DFQATT; CDR2 reads SNEGSKA (reference sequence). V was pared by 6 bases and J by 4 bases, with 18 bases between. CDR3 sequence: CSAPTGGVGYGYTF. The CDR3 nucleotides are TGCAGTGCCCCTACGGGAGGGGTGGGCTATGGCTACACCTTC.

The chain uses TRBV28 and TRBJ1-5; D unclear. Between the trimmed V and J ends, which lost 7 bases and 4 bases, there was a span of 17 bases. The germline gives CDR1 MDHEN, CDR2 SYDVKM. The length of the CDR3 is 15 residues. The chain's CDR3 is CASTDPGRVNQPQHF. The DNA for the CDR3 is TGTGCCAGCACTGACCCCGGGAGGGTAAATCAGCCCCAGCATTTT.

V usage is TRBV12-3 or TRBV12-4 and J usage is TRBJ2-7, with 7 bases lining up with TRBD1. The CDR3 extends over 14 amino acids. V shed 6 bases and J 1 base; nucleotides not matched to a gene: 6. CDR3 sequence reads: CASRETGRSYEQYF. Written as DNA, the CDR3 is TGTGCCAGCAGGGAGACAGGGCGATCCTACGAGCAGTACTTC.

The gene calls are TRBV9 and TRBJ2-7; perhaps TRBD2 as D (5 bases). The germline V and J ends were trimmed by 1 base and 1 base, with 9 bases remaining between them. The CDR3 runs to 14 residues. CDR1 and CDR2 (germline): SGDLS, YYNGEE. The CDR3 protein is CASSVRSGSYEQYF. CDR3 bases: TGTGCCAGCAGCGTAAGGTCGGGGTCCTACGAGCAGTACTTC.

The rearrangement links TRBV20-1 to TRBJ1-1; TRBD1 matches at 7 bases. Germline V lookup: CDR1 DFQATT, CDR2 SNEGSKA (reference sequence). The junction had 7 bases not matched to a gene; V was cut back by 4 bases and J by 8 bases. CDR3 length equals 12 residues. CDR3 in amino acids: CSANHRGREAFF. In DNA, the CDR3 is TGCAGTGCTAACCACAGGGGTCGCGAAGCTTTCTTT.

V and J are TRBV15 and TRBJ1-4; D ambiguous. Between the trimmed V and J ends, which lost 1 base and 3 bases, there was a span of 9 bases. The CDR3 contains 15 residues. Germline CDR1 LNHNV, CDR2 YYDKDF (reference sequence). The CDR3 region is CATSRAGSSNEKLFF. CDR3 nucleotide sequence: TGTGCCACCAGCAGAGCCGGGTCTTCTAATGAAAAACTGTTTTTT.

Only one count was recorded for this clonotype. The rearrangement links TRBV10-3 to TRBJ2-2, with 13 bases fitting TRBD2. The CDR3 consists of 16 residues. Losses at the gene ends were 7 bases for V and 0 bases for J; bases not matched to a gene: 2. Per germline, CDR1 ENHRY and CDR2 SYGVKD. The CDR3 sequence: CAIKTSGGTNTGELFF. As DNA, the CDR3 is TGTGCCATCAAGACTAGCGGGGGGACGAACACCGGGGAGCTGTTTTTT.

CDR3 amino acids: CASSPSVARYNEQFF. DNA for the CDR3: TGTGCCAGCAGCCCGTCAGTGGCGCGATACAATGAGCAGTTCTTC. The rearrangement joins TRBV7-8 to TRBJ2-1, with D unresolved. Per the germline V gene, CDR1 is SGHVS and CDR2 is FQNEAQ. CDR3 length: 15 residues. With 5 bases removed from V and 4 bases from J, the gap between germline ends came to 15 bases.